This T cell receptor beta chain was identified in a study of identifying expanded T cells in peripheral blood. Study-wide results and limits: Technical replicates showed about 1.2 changed clones; two weeks roughly 15; four weeks 19. Approximately 2-week clone count variance significantly increased as total template count grew.

Comments on this clone: The antigen remains undetermined.

Germline V gene sequence: CDR1 SGHVS, CDR2 FQNEAQ. The CDR3 contains 16 residues. J gave up 4 bases and V 5 bases, and 6 bases lay outside the gene matches. During the collection period, no donor immune events like infections were recorded. The assay was immunoSEQ multiplex PCR, and TCRdb's table has in-frame clones only and misses some. Of under 95,000 clones in the sample, approximately 91% were seen once. This receptor was identified in a person aged 18-70 years in good health. The chain is built from TRBV7-8 and TRBJ2-2; 11 bases fit TRBD2. Sequenced: blood. CDR3 coding DNA: TGTGCCAGCAGCCCTTCTAGCGGGAGGATCACCGGGGAGCTGTTTTTT. Translated, it gives CASSPSSGRITGELFF. Combining the CDR3 with reference TRBV7-8 and TRBJ2-2 gives the whole variable domain GAGVSQSPRYKVAKRGQDVALRCDPISGHVSLFWYQQALGQGPEFLTYFQNEAQLDKSGLPSDRFFAERPEGSVSTLKIQRTQQEDSAVYLCASSPSSGRITGELFFGEGSRLTVL.